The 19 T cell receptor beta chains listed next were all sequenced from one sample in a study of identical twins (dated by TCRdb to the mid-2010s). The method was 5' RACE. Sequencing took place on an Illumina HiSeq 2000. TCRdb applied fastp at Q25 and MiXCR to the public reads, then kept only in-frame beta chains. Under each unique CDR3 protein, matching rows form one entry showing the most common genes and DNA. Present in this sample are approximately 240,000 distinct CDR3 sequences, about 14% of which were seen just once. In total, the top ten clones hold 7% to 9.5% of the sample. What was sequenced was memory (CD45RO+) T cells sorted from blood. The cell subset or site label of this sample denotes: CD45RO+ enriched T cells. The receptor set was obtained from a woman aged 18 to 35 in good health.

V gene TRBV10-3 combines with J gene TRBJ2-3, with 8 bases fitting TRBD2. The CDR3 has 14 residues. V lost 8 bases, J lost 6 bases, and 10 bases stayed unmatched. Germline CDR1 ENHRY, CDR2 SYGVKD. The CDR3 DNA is TGTGCCATCCGATCCGGGGGGGCGGGGGATACGCAGTATTTT. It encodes CAIRSGGAGDTQYF.

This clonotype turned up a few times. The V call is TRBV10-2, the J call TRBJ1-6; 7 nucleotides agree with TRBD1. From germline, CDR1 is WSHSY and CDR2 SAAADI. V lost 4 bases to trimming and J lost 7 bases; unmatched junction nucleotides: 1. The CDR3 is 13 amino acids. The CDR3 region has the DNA TGCGCCAGCAGTGGGGACAGAAATTCACCCCTCCACTTT. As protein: CASSGDRNSPLHF.

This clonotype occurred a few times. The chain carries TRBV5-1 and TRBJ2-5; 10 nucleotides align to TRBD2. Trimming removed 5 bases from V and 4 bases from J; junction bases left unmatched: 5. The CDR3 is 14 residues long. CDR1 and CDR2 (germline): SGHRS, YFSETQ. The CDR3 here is CASSRLAGAETQYF. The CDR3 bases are TGCGCCAGCAGTCGGCTAGCGGGGGCAGAGACCCAGTACTTC.

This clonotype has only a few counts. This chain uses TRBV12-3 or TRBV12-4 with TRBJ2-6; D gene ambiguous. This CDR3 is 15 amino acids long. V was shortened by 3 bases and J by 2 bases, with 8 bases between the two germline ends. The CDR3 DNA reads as TGTGCCAGCAGTTTGGGCGACCCTGGGGCCAACGTCCTGACTTTC. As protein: CASSLGDPGANVLTF.

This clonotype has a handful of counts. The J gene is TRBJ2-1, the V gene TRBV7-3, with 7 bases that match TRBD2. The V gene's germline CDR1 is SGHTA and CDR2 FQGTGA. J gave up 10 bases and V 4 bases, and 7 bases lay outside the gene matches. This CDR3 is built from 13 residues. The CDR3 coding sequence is TGTGCCAGCAGCTCCGGACTAGGCAGCGAGCAGTTCTTC. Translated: CASSSGLGSEQFF.

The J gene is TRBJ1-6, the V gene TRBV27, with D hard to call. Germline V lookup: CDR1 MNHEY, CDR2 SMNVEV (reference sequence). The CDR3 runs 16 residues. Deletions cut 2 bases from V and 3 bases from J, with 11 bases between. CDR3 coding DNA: TGTGCCAGCAGTTTAGAGGGATTACTCTATAATTCACCCCTCCACTTT. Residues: CASSLEGLLYNSPLHF.

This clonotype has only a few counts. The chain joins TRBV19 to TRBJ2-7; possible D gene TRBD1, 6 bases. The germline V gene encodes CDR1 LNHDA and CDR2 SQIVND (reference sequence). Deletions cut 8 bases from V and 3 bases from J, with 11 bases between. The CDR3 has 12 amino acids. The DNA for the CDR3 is TGTGCCAGTGGCCAGGGGAACTACGAGCAGTACTTC. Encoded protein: CASGQGNYEQYF.

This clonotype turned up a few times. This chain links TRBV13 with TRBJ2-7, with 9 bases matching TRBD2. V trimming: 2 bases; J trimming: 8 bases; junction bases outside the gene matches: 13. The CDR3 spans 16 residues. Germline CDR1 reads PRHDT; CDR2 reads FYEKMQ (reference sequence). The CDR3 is CASSLRASGAHSKQYF. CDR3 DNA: TGTGCCAGCAGCTTAAGGGCTAGCGGGGCCCATAGCAAGCAGTACTTC.

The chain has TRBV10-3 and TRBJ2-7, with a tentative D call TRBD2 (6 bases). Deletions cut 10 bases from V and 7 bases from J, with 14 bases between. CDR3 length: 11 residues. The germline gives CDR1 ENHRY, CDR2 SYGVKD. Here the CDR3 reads CATSRAGEQYF. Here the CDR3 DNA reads TGTGCCACCTCCCGGGCGGGGGAGCAGTACTTC.

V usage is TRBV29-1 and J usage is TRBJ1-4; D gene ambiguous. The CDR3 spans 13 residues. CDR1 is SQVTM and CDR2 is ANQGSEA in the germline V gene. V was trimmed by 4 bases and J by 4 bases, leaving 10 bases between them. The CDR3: CSVVSPLNEKLFF. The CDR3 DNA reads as TGCAGCGTTGTTTCGCCTCTTAATGAAAAACTGTTTTTT.

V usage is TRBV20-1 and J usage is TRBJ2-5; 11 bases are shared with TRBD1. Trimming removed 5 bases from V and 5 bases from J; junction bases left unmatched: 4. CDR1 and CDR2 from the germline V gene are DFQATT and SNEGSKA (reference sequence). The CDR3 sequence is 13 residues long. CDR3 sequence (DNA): TGCAGTGCTCGGGACAGGGGGATGGAGACCCAGTACTTC. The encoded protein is CSARDRGMETQYF.

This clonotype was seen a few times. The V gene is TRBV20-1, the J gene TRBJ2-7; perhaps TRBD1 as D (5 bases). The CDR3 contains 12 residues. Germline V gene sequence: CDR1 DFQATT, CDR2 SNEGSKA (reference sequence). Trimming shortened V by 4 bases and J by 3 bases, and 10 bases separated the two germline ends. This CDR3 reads CSATTGSYEQYF. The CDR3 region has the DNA TGCAGTGCTACAACAGGAAGCTACGAGCAGTACTTC.

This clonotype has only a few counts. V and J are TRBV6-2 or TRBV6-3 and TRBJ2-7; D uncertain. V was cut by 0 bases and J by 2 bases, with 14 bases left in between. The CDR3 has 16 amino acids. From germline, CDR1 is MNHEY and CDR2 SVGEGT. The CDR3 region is CASSYSIRAPTYEQYF. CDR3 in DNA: TGTGCCAGCAGTTACTCGATTCGCGCACCTACCTACGAGCAGTACTTC.

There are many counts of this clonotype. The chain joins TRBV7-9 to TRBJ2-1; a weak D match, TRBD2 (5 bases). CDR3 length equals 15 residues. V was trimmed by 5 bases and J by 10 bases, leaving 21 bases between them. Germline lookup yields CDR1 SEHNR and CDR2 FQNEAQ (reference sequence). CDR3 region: CASSPGSLSGPEQFF. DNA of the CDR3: TGTGCCAGCAGCCCGGGATCCCTCTCAGGCCCCGAGCAGTTCTTC. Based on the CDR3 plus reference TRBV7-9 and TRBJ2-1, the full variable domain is DTGVSQNPRHKITKRGQNVTFRCDPISEHNRLYWYRQTLGQGPEFLTYFQNEAQLEKSRLLSDRFSAERPKGSFSTLEIQRTEQGDSAMYLCASSPGSLSGPEQFFGPGTRLTVL.

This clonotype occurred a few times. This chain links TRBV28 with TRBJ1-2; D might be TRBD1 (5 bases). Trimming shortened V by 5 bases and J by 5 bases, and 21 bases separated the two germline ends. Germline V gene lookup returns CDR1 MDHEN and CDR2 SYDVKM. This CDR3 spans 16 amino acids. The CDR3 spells CASSPHDNRAGYGYTF. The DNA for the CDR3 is TGTGCCAGCAGTCCCCACGACAACCGCGCAGGGTATGGCTACACCTTC.

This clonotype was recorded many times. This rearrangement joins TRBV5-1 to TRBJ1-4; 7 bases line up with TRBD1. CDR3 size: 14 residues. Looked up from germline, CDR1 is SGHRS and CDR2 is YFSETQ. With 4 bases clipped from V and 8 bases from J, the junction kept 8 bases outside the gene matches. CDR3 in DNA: TGCGCCAGCAGCGTGGGACAGCGGGGAGAAAAACTGTTTTTT. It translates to CASSVGQRGEKLFF.

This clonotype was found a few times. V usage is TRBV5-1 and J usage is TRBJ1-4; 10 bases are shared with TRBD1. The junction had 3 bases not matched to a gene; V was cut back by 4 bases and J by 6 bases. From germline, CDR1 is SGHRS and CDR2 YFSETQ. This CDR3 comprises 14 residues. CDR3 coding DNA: TGCGCCAGCAGCCTAGGACAGGGGGATGAAAAACTGTTTTTT. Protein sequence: CASSLGQGDEKLFF.

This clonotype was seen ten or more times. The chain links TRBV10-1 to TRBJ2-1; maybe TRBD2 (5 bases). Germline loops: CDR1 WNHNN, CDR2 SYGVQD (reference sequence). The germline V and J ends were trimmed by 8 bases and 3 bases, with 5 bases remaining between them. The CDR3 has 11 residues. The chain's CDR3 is CASRDYNEQFF. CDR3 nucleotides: TGCGCCAGCCGGGACTACAATGAGCAGTTCTTC.

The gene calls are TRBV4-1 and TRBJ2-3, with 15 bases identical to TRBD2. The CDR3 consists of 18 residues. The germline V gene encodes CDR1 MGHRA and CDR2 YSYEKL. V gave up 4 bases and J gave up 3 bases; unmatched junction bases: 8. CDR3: CASSRPGLAGGETDTQYF. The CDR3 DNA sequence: TGCGCCAGCAGCCGACCGGGACTAGCGGGGGGCGAAACAGATACGCAGTATTTT.